This T cell receptor beta chain was identified in a study of blood T cell repertoires in COVID-19. Profiled with immunoSEQ multiplex PCR; TCRdb holds only in-frame clones, not every one. The profile shows around 65,000 clones, 79% of them singletons. The CDR3 totals 13 residues. In germline, CDR1 is MGHDK, CDR2 SYGVNS. Trimming pared 3 bases from V and 8 bases from J, leaving 10 bases between. The sequence was obtained from a man in his sixties with acute or convalescent COVID-19. Sequencing was performed on peripheral blood. V and J are TRBV25-1 and TRBJ1-4, with D possibly TRBD1 on 5 matching bases. CDR3 nucleotide sequence: TGTGCCAGCAGTGAGGGGGGACGAGAAAAACTGTTTTTT. Protein sequence: CASSEGGREKLFF.